This TCR beta chain was captured in a study of T cells expressing NK-cell markers. CDR3 size: 14 residues. The authors generated TCR beta cDNA through 5'RACE template switching with UMIs. No DNA is given; TCRdb re-called the 5' RACE reads and lists each CDR3 protein once. Seen in this sample are under 600,000 distinct CDR3 sequences; the ten most common clones hold over 1.3%. This clonotype was sampled from a woman aged 50 to 60 in good health. The source material was blood T cells: a sorted CD56 or NKG2C T cell subset, CD4+ or CD8+ T cells, or bulk PBMC T cells (not recorded which). The rearrangement links TRBV12-3 or TRBV12-4 to TRBJ2-1; the TCRdb call, TRBD2, lacks DNA for checking. CDR3 sequence reads: CASSFGLVNNEQFF.